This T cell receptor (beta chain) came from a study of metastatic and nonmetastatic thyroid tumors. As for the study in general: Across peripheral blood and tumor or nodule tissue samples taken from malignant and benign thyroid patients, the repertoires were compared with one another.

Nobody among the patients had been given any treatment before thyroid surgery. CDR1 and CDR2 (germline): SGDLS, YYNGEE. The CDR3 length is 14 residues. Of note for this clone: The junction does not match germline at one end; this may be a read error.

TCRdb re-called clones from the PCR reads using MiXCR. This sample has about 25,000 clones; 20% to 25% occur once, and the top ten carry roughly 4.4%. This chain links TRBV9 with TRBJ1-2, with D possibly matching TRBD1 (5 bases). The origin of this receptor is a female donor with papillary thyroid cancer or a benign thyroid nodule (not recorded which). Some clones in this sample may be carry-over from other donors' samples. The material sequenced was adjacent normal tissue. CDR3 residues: CASSVAVQARGYTF. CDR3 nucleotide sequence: TGTGCTAGCAGCGTAGCTGTACAGGCAAGGGGCTACACCTTC.